These 21 T cell receptor beta chains originate from one sample sequenced in a study of blood T cell repertoires in COVID-19. The repertoire was sequenced with immunoSEQ multiplex PCR; TCRdb's copy has only in-frame clones and lacks some. The profile shows 250,000 to 400,000 clones, more than 75% of them singletons. The sequencing input was peripheral blood. The receptors shown here come from a man in his fifties or sixties with active or convalescent COVID-19.

V gene TRBV25-1 combines with J gene TRBJ2-5, with a weak D call TRBD2 (5 bases). V was cut by 9 bases and J by 4 bases, with 18 bases left in between. Germline CDR1 MGHDK, CDR2 SYGVNS. The CDR3 contains 14 residues. This CDR3 reads CAREVGFGRETQYF. The CDR3 DNA is TGTGCCAGGGAGGTAGGGTTTGGTCGAGAGACCCAGTACTTC. Filled out from reference TRBV25-1 and TRBJ2-5, the complete variable domain reads EADIYQTPRYLVIGTGKKITLECSQTMGHDKMYWYQQDPGMELHLIHYSYGVNSTEKGDLSSESTVSRIRTEHFPLTLESARPSHTSQYLCAREVGFGRETQYFGPGTRLLVL.

The rearrangement uses TRBV9 and TRBJ1-3; 9 positions agree with TRBD1. Per germline, CDR1 SGDLS and CDR2 YYNGEE. V was pared by 4 bases and J by 0 bases, with 5 bases of the junction left unmatched. The CDR3 covers 16 residues. This CDR3 reads CASSPGQGISGNTIYF. CDR3 sequence (DNA): TGTGCCAGCAGCCCGGGACAGGGAATCTCTGGAAACACCATATATTTT.

The rearrangement uses TRBV5-6 and TRBJ2-7; a weak D match, TRBD1 (6 bases). The CDR3 is made up of 12 amino acids. Trimming removed 4 bases from V and 7 bases from J, with 12 bases in between. CDR1 and CDR2 (germline): SGHDT, YYEEEE. The CDR3 DNA reads as TGTGCCAGCAGCCGACAGGTTCAAGAGCAGTACTTC. The encoded protein is CASSRQVQEQYF.

To note about this clone: Possible read error: a much larger clone is one base away. Other DNA sequences in this sample translate to the same CDR3. The chain combines TRBV5-1 with TRBJ2-7; 9 bases match TRBD1. CDR1 SGHRS and CDR2 YFSETQ come from the germline V gene. This CDR3 region has 18 residues. CDR3 region: CASSLMSPTGGAGYEQYF. For the CDR3, the DNA is TGCGCTAGCAGCTTAATGTCCCCCACAGGGGGCGCCGGCTACGAGCAGTACTTC.

The chain carries TRBV24-1 and TRBJ2-1; 10 bases match TRBD1. This CDR3 has 14 residues. Germline CDR1 is KGHDR and CDR2 is SFDVKD. V dropped 4 bases and J dropped 6; count of bases not matched to a gene: 2. CDR3 residues: CATSDRDRGNEQFF. The CDR3, as DNA: TGTGCCACCAGTGACCGGGACAGGGGCAATGAGCAGTTCTTC.

The V call is TRBV28, the J call TRBJ1-5; possible D gene TRBD1, 5 bases. CDR3 length: 14 residues. The V gene's germline CDR1 is MDHEN and CDR2 SYDVKM. The V and J ends lost 6 bases and 3 bases respectively, with 12 bases between them. The CDR3 is CASRLDRFNQPQHF. CDR3 coding DNA: TGTGCCAGCAGGCTAGACAGATTCAATCAGCCCCAGCATTTT.

This chain uses TRBV10-2 with TRBJ1-3; TRBD1 might be the D (5 bases). This CDR3 is 16 amino acids long. Trimming took off 4 bases at V and 0 bases at J, with 13 bases between the two ends. Germline V lookup: CDR1 WSHSY, CDR2 SAAADI. CDR3 nucleotides: TGCGCCAGCAGTGGCCAAGGACACCTCTCTGGAAACACCATATATTTT. Protein sequence: CASSGQGHLSGNTIYF.

The chain combines TRBV4-2 with TRBJ1-2; a possible D gene is TRBD1 (6 bases). Between the trimmed V and J ends, which lost 2 bases and 2 bases, there was a span of 12 bases. From germline, CDR1 is LGHNA and CDR2 YNFKEQ. CDR3 length equals 15 residues. The CDR3 DNA is TGTGCCAGCAGCCAAACAGGGCCGGGGAACTATGGCTACACCTTC. Translation gives CASSQTGPGNYGYTF.

The J gene is TRBJ1-1, the V gene TRBV7-2, with D possibly matching TRBD1 (6 bases). The germline CDR1 and CDR2 sequences are SGHTA and FQGNSA. Trimming left V 0 bases short and J 6 bases short, with 14 bases between. The CDR3 length is 15 residues. This chain's CDR3 is CASSLAGQGMSEAFF. DNA of the CDR3: TGTGCCAGCAGCTTAGCGGGGCAGGGGATGTCTGAAGCTTTCTTT. Full variable domain (missing parts from reference TRBV7-2 and TRBJ1-1): GAGVSQSPSNKVTEKGKDVELRCDPISGHTALYWYRQSLGQGLEFLIYFQGNSAPDKSGLPSDRFSAERTGGSVSTLTIQRTQQEDSAVYLCASSLAGQGMSEAFFGQGTRLTVV.

V is TRBV29-1 and J is TRBJ2-3; D is possibly TRBD2 (5 bases). The CDR3 is 14 amino acids. V was pared by 3 bases and J by 4 bases, with 14 bases between. Germline loops: CDR1 SQVTM, CDR2 ANQGSEA. The CDR3: CSVDASFGADTQYF. The CDR3 DNA sequence: TGCAGCGTTGACGCTAGCTTTGGCGCAGATACGCAGTATTTT.

This sequence joins TRBV24-1 and TRBJ2-5; TRBD1 matches at 7 bases. The ends lost 3 bases at V and 4 bases at J; junction bases unmatched: 4. This CDR3 comprises 14 residues. In germline, CDR1 is KGHDR, CDR2 SFDVKD. The CDR3 nucleotides read TGTGCCACCAGTGATAACAGGGGTAGAGAGACCCAGTACTTC. Protein sequence: CATSDNRGRETQYF.

This rearrangement joins TRBV9 to TRBJ1-2; tentatively, D is TRBD1 (5 bases). The CDR3 length is 14 residues. With 3 bases removed from V and 4 bases from J, the gap between germline ends came to 13 bases. Germline V gene sequence: CDR1 SGDLS, CDR2 YYNGEE. The CDR3 is CASSEGIGPYGYTF. CDR3 in DNA: TGTGCCAGCAGCGAGGGGATCGGCCCCTATGGCTACACCTTC.

The V call is TRBV18, the J call TRBJ2-3, with 12 bases lining up with TRBD1. Germline lookup yields CDR1 KGHSH and CDR2 LQKENI. The CDR3 length is 18 residues. The V and J ends lost 2 bases and 4 bases, in that order; junction bases with no gene match: 10. The CDR3 region has the DNA TGTGCCAGCTCACCATATCAACCGGGACAGGGGGCCTCAGATACGCAGTATTTT. Protein product: CASSPYQPGQGASDTQYF.

The chain couples TRBV24-1 to TRBJ2-5, with D possibly being TRBD1 (6 bases). This CDR3 is built from 14 residues. V lost 4 bases to trimming and J lost 2 bases, with 10 bases between them. Germline loops: CDR1 KGHDR, CDR2 SFDVKD. DNA for the CDR3: TGTGCCACCAGTGACCGGACAGCTCAAGAGACCCAGTACTTC. Translating it yields CATSDRTAQETQYF.

The chain recombines TRBV7-9 with TRBJ1-2; 11 bases map to TRBD1. V trimming: 5 bases; J trimming: 3 bases; junction bases outside the gene matches: 11. The CDR3 contains 17 residues. Looked up from germline, CDR1 is SEHNR and CDR2 is FQNEAQ (reference sequence). Written as DNA, the CDR3 is TGTGCCAGCAGCATCGGGACAGGGGGTGGCTTGGACTATGGCTACACCTTC. Residues: CASSIGTGGGLDYGYTF. Together with reference TRBV7-9 and TRBJ1-2, the CDR3 gives the full variable domain: DTGVSQNPRHKITKRGQNVTFRCDPISEHNRLYWYRQTLGQGPEFLTYFQNEAQLEKSRLLSDRFSAERPKGSFSTLEIQRTEQGDSAMYLCASSIGTGGGLDYGYTFGSGTRLTVV.

The CDR3 nucleotides read TGCGCCAGCAAGGCGGCTAGCGGGTCCCCCGGGGAGCTGTTTTTT. Translated: CASKAASGSPGELFF. The chain links TRBV5-1 to TRBJ2-2; 8 bases are shared with TRBD2. This CDR3 spans 15 amino acids. Trimming cost V 6 bases and J 6 bases; bases outside gene matches: 10. Germline CDR1 and CDR2: SGHRS and YFSETQ. Looking up the rest from reference TRBV5-1 and TRBJ2-2 gives the full variable domain: KAGVTQTPRYLIKTRGQQVTLSCSPISGHRSVSWYQQTPGQGLQFLFEYFSETQRNKGNFPGRFSGRQFSNSRSEMNVSTLELGDSALYLCASKAASGSPGELFFGEGSRLTVL.

The chain has TRBV5-4 and TRBJ2-7; weak D call: TRBD2 (6 bases). CDR1 is SGHNT, CDR2 YYREEE, per germline (reference sequence). The V and J ends lost 4 bases and 2 bases respectively, with 13 bases between them. The CDR3 contains 14 residues. DNA of the CDR3: TGTGCCAGCAGCGGGGGGACGGCCCCCTACGAGCAGTACTTC. It yields the protein CASSGGTAPYEQYF.

The chain recombines TRBV19 with TRBJ2-7; TRBD1 might be the D (5 bases). V was shortened by 3 bases and J by 4 bases, with 13 bases between the two germline ends. Germline V gene sequence: CDR1 LNHDA, CDR2 SQIVND (reference sequence). The CDR3 sequence is 14 residues long. The CDR3 spells CASSIRAGPYEQYF. The DNA of the CDR3 is TGTGCCAGTAGTATCCGTGCAGGGCCGTACGAGCAGTACTTC.

This chain connects TRBV27 to TRBJ1-6, with D possibly matching TRBD1 (5 bases). Trimming took 5 bases from V and 10 from J, leaving 18 bases between them. The CDR3 is 15 amino acids. Germline loops: CDR1 MNHEY, CDR2 SMNVEV (reference sequence). CDR3 sequence (DNA): TGTGCCAGCAGTCCCCTCAAAGGGGCACCGTCACCCCTCCACTTT. This codes for CASSPLKGAPSPLHF.

CDR3: CAWSSQDWGNQPQHF. The CDR3 nucleotides are TGTGCCTGGAGTTCACAGGATTGGGGCAATCAGCCCCAGCATTTT. The chain combines TRBV30 with TRBJ1-5; D is perhaps TRBD1 (5 bases). This CDR3 is built from 15 residues. V was shortened by 2 bases and J by 2 bases, with 13 bases between the two germline ends. The germline CDR1 and CDR2 sequences are GTSNPN and SVGIG (reference sequence).

The chain is built from TRBV7-2 and TRBJ1-5, with 7 positions matching TRBD1. The junction had 2 bases not matched to a gene; V was cut back by 2 bases and J by 7 bases. The CDR3 length is 13 residues. CDR1 and CDR2 (germline): SGHTA, FQGNSA. The CDR3: CASSLTGVQPQHF. DNA for the CDR3: TGTGCCAGCAGCTTAACAGGGGTGCAGCCCCAGCATTTT.